A single sample is the source of the 23 T cell receptor beta chains below, sequenced in a study of T-cell memory formation after mild COVID-19. From the 5' RACE reads, TCRdb called clonotypes with MiXCR, one entry per CDR3 protein. The sample records approximately 300,000 distinct CDR3 sequences, about a sixth being singletons. The specimen sequenced was PBMCs or a T cell subset sorted from them (not recorded which). All receptors derive from a young man who had mild COVID-19 (a few samples of this study predate the infection). Cell type and time point are not known.

This clonotype was recorded at least ten times. The chain joins TRBV12-3 or TRBV12-4 to TRBJ2-1; 8 positions agree with TRBD2. CDR3 length equals 17 residues. The trim removed 3 bases at V and 1 base at J, leaving 8 bases unmatched. CDR3 sequence reads: CASSFGTRGGSYNEQFF. DNA for the CDR3: TGTGCCAGCAGTTTTGGGACTAGAGGTGGGTCCTACAATGAGCAGTTCTTC.

This clonotype was observed a handful of times. This chain joins TRBV7-3 and TRBJ2-2; tentative D call: TRBD2 (6 bases). The CDR3 has 16 residues. Deletions cut 4 bases from V and 5 bases from J, with 17 bases between. Looked up from germline, CDR1 is SGHTA and CDR2 is FQGTGA. DNA of the CDR3: TGTGCCAGCAGCTCCATGTCGAGACTAGGGACCGGGGAGCTGTTTTTT. This sequence encodes CASSSMSRLGTGELFF.

The gene calls are TRBV7-9 and TRBJ2-5, with D possibly matching TRBD2 (5 bases). Germline values: CDR1 SEHNR, CDR2 FQNEAQ (reference sequence). This CDR3 is built from 15 residues. Between the trimmed V and J ends, which lost 1 base and 1 base, there was a span of 10 bases. In nucleotides, the CDR3 is TGTGCCAGCAGCTTAGGGGTCCGGGGCCAAGAGACCCAGTACTTC. Protein product: CASSLGVRGQETQYF. Combining the CDR3 with reference TRBV7-9 and TRBJ2-5 gives the whole variable domain DTGVSQNPRHKITKRGQNVTFRCDPISEHNRLYWYRQTLGQGPEFLTYFQNEAQLEKSRLLSDRFSAERPKGSFSTLEIQRTEQGDSAMYLCASSLGVRGQETQYFGPGTRLLVL.

In this sample, this clonotype turned up a few times. V gene TRBV6-1 combines with J gene TRBJ1-1; TRBD1 is a possible D gene (5 bases). V lost 3 bases and J 1 base, leaving 12 bases between the germline ends. The CDR3 is 15 residues long. Germline CDR1 reads MNHNS; CDR2 reads SASEGT. CDR3 sequence (DNA): TGTGCCAGCAGTGATCAGGCAGGGACGAACACTGAAGCTTTCTTT. It is translated as CASSDQAGTNTEAFF.

This clonotype has more than one count but fewer than ten. The chain uses TRBV12-3 or TRBV12-4 and TRBJ1-4, with D perhaps TRBD1 (5 bases). The length of the CDR3 is 14 residues. V lost 5 bases and J 7 bases, leaving 14 bases between the germline ends. CDR3 region: CASSLPGLFEKLFF. The CDR3 DNA is TGTGCCAGCAGTCTCCCGGGACTTTTTGAAAAACTGTTTTTT.

This clonotype was seen more than once but under ten times. The chain employs TRBV4-1 and TRBJ2-3, with 7 bases that match TRBD2. In germline, CDR1 is MGHRA, CDR2 YSYEKL. There are 15 residues in the CDR3. Trimming removed 1 base from V and 8 bases from J; junction bases left unmatched: 9. The CDR3 region is CASSQANVGEGTQYF. The CDR3 bases are TGCGCCAGCAGCCAAGCGAACGTGGGGGAGGGTACGCAGTATTTT.

This clonotype was observed a handful of times. The DNA of the CDR3 is TGTGCCAGCAGCGCCGACGGGAACACTGAAGCTTTCTTT. Translating gives CASSADGNTEAFF. V gene TRBV6-5 combines with J gene TRBJ1-1; D not resolved. V was trimmed by 6 bases and J by 1 base, leaving 9 bases between them. There are 13 residues in the CDR3. Germline assignment: CDR1 MNHEY and CDR2 SVGAGI.

CDR3 sequence: CASSQPDRYRGTYEQYF. The CDR3 nucleotides are TGCGCCAGCAGCCAACCCGATCGCTACAGGGGAACCTACGAGCAGTACTTC. The chain joins TRBV4-3 to TRBJ2-7, with 7 bases fitting TRBD1. The junction had 12 bases not matched to a gene; V was cut back by 2 bases and J by 2 bases. The CDR3 is made up of 17 amino acids. Germline CDR1 LGHNA, CDR2 YSLEER.

In this sample, this clonotype turned up a few times. V gene TRBV10-3 combines with J gene TRBJ1-1, with 8 bases aligning to TRBD1. Per the germline V gene, CDR1 is ENHRY and CDR2 is SYGVKD. The CDR3 totals 15 residues. Germline trimming cut 5 bases from V and 1 base from J; bases unmatched to any gene: 6. CDR3 DNA: TGTGCCATCAGTTCTACCGGGACAGGGAACACTGAAGCTTTCTTT. It specifies CAISSTGTGNTEAFF.

This clonotype has just a few counts. The rearrangement joins TRBV14 to TRBJ2-5; D gene ambiguous. This CDR3 spans 12 amino acids. Germline assignment: CDR1 SGHDN and CDR2 FVKESK. Trimming removed 0 bases at V and 7 bases at J, with 6 bases between. The CDR3, as DNA: TGTGCCAGCAGCCAAGATATTGGGACCCAGTACTTC. Its translation: CASSQDIGTQYF.

The chain uses TRBV28 and TRBJ2-7; the match to TRBD1 covers 9 bases. Losses at the gene ends were 5 bases for V and 1 base for J; bases not matched to a gene: 9. CDR1 is MDHEN, CDR2 SYDVKM, per germline. The CDR3 sequence is 16 residues long. The CDR3 nucleotides are TGTGCCAGCAGTCCACCCGGACAGGGGTCTTCCTACGAGCAGTACGTC. Protein sequence: CASSPPGQGSSYEQYV.

This clonotype has more than one count but fewer than ten. This sequence joins TRBV2 and TRBJ1-2; D gene uncertain. Germline V gene lookup returns CDR1 SNHLY and CDR2 FYNNEI. The CDR3 runs to 13 residues. With 3 bases removed from V and 8 bases from J, the gap between germline ends came to 13 bases. In DNA, the CDR3 is TGTGCCAGCAGTGATGTTGCCCTCGGGGGCTACACCTTC. It codes for CASSDVALGGYTF. Drawing the rest from reference TRBV2 and TRBJ1-2, the complete variable domain is EPEVTQTPSHQVTQMGQEVILRCVPISNHLYFYWYRQILGQKVEFLVSFYNNEISEKSEIFDDQFSVERPDGSNFTLKIRSTKLEDSAMYFCASSDVALGGYTFGSGTRLTVV.

This clonotype was seen repeatedly, ten times or more. V is TRBV10-3 and J is TRBJ2-2; D is possibly TRBD1 or TRBD2 (5 bases each). Germline values: CDR1 ENHRY, CDR2 SYGVKD. V dropped 11 bases and J dropped 0 bases, with 13 bases sitting between them. This CDR3 contains 14 residues. Here the CDR3 reads CAYGATANTGELFF. The CDR3 DNA follows: TGTGCCTACGGGGCTACTGCGAACACCGGGGAGCTGTTTTTT.

This clonotype was seen a single time. The chain uses TRBV6-5 and TRBJ1-5, with D possibly being TRBD1 (5 bases). The V end lost 2 bases, the J end lost 7 bases, and 12 bases lay between the germline ends. The CDR3 has 14 residues. Germline-derived CDR1 and CDR2 are MNHEY and SVGAGI. CDR3: CASSYAGSGQPQHF. The DNA of the CDR3 is TGTGCCAGCAGTTACGCAGGGTCAGGACAGCCCCAGCATTTT.

In DNA, the CDR3 is TGCAGCGTGGGACAGGGGGTCCTCACAGATACGCAGTATTTT. Translating it yields CSVGQGVLTDTQYF. This chain joins TRBV29-1 and TRBJ2-3, with 11 positions matching TRBD1. CDR1 is SQVTM and CDR2 is ANQGSEA in the germline V gene. V was clipped by 6 bases and J by 2 bases; unmatched bases: 4. This CDR3 spans 14 amino acids.

This rearrangement joins TRBV7-9 to TRBJ2-1; the D gene is possibly TRBD1 (6 bases). Trimming cost V 5 bases and J 0 bases, with 11 bases left between them. The CDR3 runs to 15 residues. CDR1 is SEHNR, CDR2 FQNEAQ, per germline (reference sequence). Here the CDR3 DNA reads TGTGCCAGCAGCCCTGACAGGTTCTCCTACAATGAGCAGTTCTTC. It translates to CASSPDRFSYNEQFF. The full variable domain, its missing parts supplied by reference TRBV7-9 and TRBJ2-1, is DTGVSQNPRHKITKRGQNVTFRCDPISEHNRLYWYRQTLGQGPEFLTYFQNEAQLEKSRLLSDRFSAERPKGSFSTLEIQRTEQGDSAMYLCASSPDRFSYNEQFFGPGTRLTVL.

This clonotype has a handful of counts. This sequence joins TRBV18 and TRBJ2-5; possibly TRBD1 or TRBD2 for D (5 bases each). CDR3 length: 14 amino acids. The germline V and J ends were trimmed by 2 bases and 7 bases, with 14 bases remaining between them. CDR1 KGHSH and CDR2 LQKENI come from the germline V gene. In nucleotides, the CDR3 is TGTGCCAGCTCACCAGACAGCGGTGGGTGGACCCAGTACTTC. It translates to CASSPDSGGWTQYF.

This clonotype has only a few counts. The chain combines TRBV19 with TRBJ2-5; no reliable D call. The CDR3 runs 16 residues. V gave up 9 bases and J gave up 4 bases, with 24 bases separating them. Per germline, CDR1 LNHDA and CDR2 SQIVND (reference sequence). CDR3 in DNA: TGTGCCAGCGCAGCCTTGACCAGCGCCAGGAGAGAGACCCAGTACTTC. This encodes CASAALTSARRETQYF.

The chain is built from TRBV6-5 and TRBJ1-1; TRBD1 might be the D (5 bases). The CDR3 extends over 12 amino acids. The ends were cut back, 2 bases at V and 6 bases at J, with 7 bases in the middle. Germline V gene lookup returns CDR1 MNHEY and CDR2 SVGAGI. The CDR3 sequence is CASSYGGAEAFF. The DNA for the CDR3 is TGTGCCAGCAGTTACGGGGGGGCTGAAGCTTTCTTT.

The gene calls are TRBV18 and TRBJ1-1, with a possible D match to TRBD1 (5 bases). From germline, CDR1 is KGHSH and CDR2 LQKENI. V lost 4 bases and J 10 bases, leaving 13 bases between the germline ends. There are 12 residues in the CDR3. This chain's CDR3 is CASSLGNQGAFF. Here the CDR3 DNA reads TGTGCCAGCTCACTGGGGAACCAGGGAGCTTTCTTT. The whole variable domain, filled in from reference TRBV18 and TRBJ1-1, reads NAGVMQNPRHLVRRRGQEARLRCSPMKGHSHVYWYRQLPEEGLKFMVYLQKENIIDESGMPKERFSAEFPKEGPSILRIQQVVRGDSAAYFCASSLGNQGAFFGQGTRLTVV.

V usage is TRBV24-1 and J usage is TRBJ2-3, with 9 bases aligning to TRBD1. J lost 5 bases, V lost 5 bases, and 7 bases had no gene match. The germline CDR1 and CDR2 sequences are KGHDR and SFDVKD. The CDR3 runs to 15 residues. The CDR3 DNA is TGTGCCACCAGTGTTACACAGGGGGCCGGAGATACGCAGTATTTT. This translates into CATSVTQGAGDTQYF.

The rearrangement joins TRBV7-8 to TRBJ2-2, with D perhaps TRBD1 (5 bases). This CDR3 has 15 amino acids. The germline V gene encodes CDR1 SGHVS and CDR2 FQNEAQ. V lost 5 bases to trimming and J lost 4 bases, with 14 bases between them. The CDR3: CASSQGPMGTGELFF. Here the CDR3 DNA reads TGTGCCAGCAGCCAGGGCCCCATGGGCACCGGGGAGCTGTTTTTT.

This chain connects TRBV29-1 to TRBJ2-7; TRBD2 is a possible D gene (5 bases). Germline V gives CDR1 SQVTM, CDR2 ANQGSEA. V lost 0 bases and J lost 0, with 12 bases in between. This CDR3 has 15 residues. In DNA, the CDR3 is TGCAGCGTTGAAGACACTAAGACTAACTCCTACGAGCAGTACTTC. This sequence encodes CSVEDTKTNSYEQYF.